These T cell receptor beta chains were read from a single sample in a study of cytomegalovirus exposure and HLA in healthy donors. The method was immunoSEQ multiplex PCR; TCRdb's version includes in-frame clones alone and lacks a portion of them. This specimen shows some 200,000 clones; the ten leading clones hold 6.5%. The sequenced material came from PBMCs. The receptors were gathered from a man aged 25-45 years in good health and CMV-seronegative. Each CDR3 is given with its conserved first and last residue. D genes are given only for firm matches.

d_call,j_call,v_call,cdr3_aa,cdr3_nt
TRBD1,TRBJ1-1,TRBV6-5,CASRPQGAPTEAFF,TGTGCCAGCAGACCGCAGGGGGCACCCACTGAAGCTTTCTTT
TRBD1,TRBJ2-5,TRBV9,CASSSSRGQGREETQYF,TGTGCCAGCAGCTCCTCCCGAGGACAGGGTCGGGAGGAGACCCAGTACTTC
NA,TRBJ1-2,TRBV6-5,CASNMDGGYGYTF,TGTGCCAGCAACATGGACGGGGGCTATGGCTACACCTTC
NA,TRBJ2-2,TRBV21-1,CASSKDQGVNTGELFF,TGTGCCAGCAGCAAAGATCAGGGGGTGAACACCGGGGAGCTGTTTTTT
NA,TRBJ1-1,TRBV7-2,CASSLGHVVRDEAFF,TGTGCCAGCAGCTTGGGACATGTGGTTAGGGATGAAGCTTTCTTT
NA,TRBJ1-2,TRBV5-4,CASSFSEDYGYTF,TGTGCCAGCAGCTTTTCAGAGGACTATGGCTACACCTTC
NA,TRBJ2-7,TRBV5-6,CASSLPGTTFEQYF,TGTGCCAGCAGCTTGCCGGGAACCACTTTCGAGCAGTACTTC
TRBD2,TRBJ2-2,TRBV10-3,CAISARTSGGAPNTGELFF,TGTGCCATCAGTGCGCGGACTAGCGGGGGGGCCCCTAACACCGGGGAGCTGTTTTTT
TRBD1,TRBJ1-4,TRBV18,CASSPGTGTNEKLFF,TGTGCCAGCTCACCAGGGACAGGGACTAATGAAAAACTGTTTTTT
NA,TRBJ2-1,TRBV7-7,CASSLGGPYLNEQFF,TGTGCCAGCAGCTTAGGGGGCCCATATCTCAATGAGCAGTTCTTC
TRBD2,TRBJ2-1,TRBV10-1,CASSDPGTSGDNEQFF,TGCGCCAGCAGTGATCCAGGGACTAGCGGGGACAATGAGCAGTTCTTC
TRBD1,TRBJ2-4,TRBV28,CASSSRQGATNIQYF,TGTGCCAGCAGTTCTCGACAGGGGGCAACGAACATTCAGTACTTC
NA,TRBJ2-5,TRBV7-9,CASSLLVSDKGLETQYF,TGTGCCAGCAGCTTATTGGTTTCGGACAAGGGGCTCGAGACCCAGTACTTC
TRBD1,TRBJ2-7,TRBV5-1,CASSLNGQGPYEQYF,TGCGCCAGCAGCTTAAACGGACAGGGGCCCTACGAGCAGTACTTC
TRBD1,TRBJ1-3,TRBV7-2,CASSPYGQAKGNTIYF,TGTGCCAGCAGCCCCTATGGACAGGCGAAAGGAAACACCATATATTTT
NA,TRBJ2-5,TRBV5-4,CASSPGDSSQETQYF,TGTGCCAGCAGCCCGGGAGACAGTTCCCAAGAGACCCAGTACTTC
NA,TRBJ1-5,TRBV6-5,CASSYRAGRYQPQHF,TGTGCCAGCAGTTACCGGGCAGGGAGGTATCAGCCCCAGCATTTT
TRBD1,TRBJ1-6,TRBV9,CASSPRTGVGHSPLHF,TGTGCCAGCAGCCCGCGGACAGGGGTTGGGCATTCACCCCTCCACTTT
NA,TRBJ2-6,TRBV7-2,CASSPQTGANVLTF,TGTGCCAGCAGCCCCCAAACTGGGGCCAACGTCCTGACTTTC
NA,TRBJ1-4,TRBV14,CASSADLRTSVFF,TGTGCCAGCAGCGCGGACCTCCGGACTTCGGTTTTTTTT
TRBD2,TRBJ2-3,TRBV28,CASSLTSGFSTDTQYF,TGTGCCAGCAGTTTGACTAGCGGGTTTAGCACAGATACGCAGTATTTT
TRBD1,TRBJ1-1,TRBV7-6,CASSRISQDRGHTEAFF,TGTGCCAGCAGCCGTATATCCCAGGACAGGGGGCACACTGAAGCTTTCTTT
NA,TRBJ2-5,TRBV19,CASTPKRADQETQYF,TGTGCCAGTACCCCAAAGCGGGCCGACCAAGAGACCCAGTACTTC
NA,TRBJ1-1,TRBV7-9,CASSLSGGEDTEAFF,TGTGCCAGCAGCTTAAGCGGGGGGGAGGACACTGAAGCTTTCTTT
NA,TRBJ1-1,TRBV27,CASSRPGSLNTEAFF,TGTGCCAGCAGTCGCCCAGGGTCCCTGAACACTGAAGCTTTCTTT
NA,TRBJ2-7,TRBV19,CASSISVRFYEQYF,TGTGCCAGTAGTATTAGCGTCCGATTCTACGAGCAGTACTTC
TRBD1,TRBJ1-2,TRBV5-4,CASSEGQGSNYGYTF,TGTGCCAGCAGCGAGGGACAGGGGAGTAACTATGGCTACACCTTC
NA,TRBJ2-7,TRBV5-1,CASSLDGGQAYEQYF,TGCGCCAGCAGCTTGGACGGGGGTCAAGCCTACGAGCAGTACTTC
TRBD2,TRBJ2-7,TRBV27,CATREGLHEQYF,TGTGCCACGAGGGAGGGGCTCCACGAGCAGTACTTC
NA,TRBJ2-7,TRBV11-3,CASSLVGTEGYEQYF,TGTGCCAGCAGCTTAGTGGGGACGGAGGGATACGAGCAGTACTTC
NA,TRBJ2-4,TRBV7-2,CASSPMVGSKNIQYF,TGTGCCAGCAGCCCGATGGTCGGTTCCAAAAACATTCAGTACTTC
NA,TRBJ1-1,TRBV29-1,CSALSTGRTEAFF,TGCAGCGCCCTGAGTACAGGGCGCACTGAAGCTTTCTTT
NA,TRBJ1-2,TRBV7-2,CASSFSPGPGYGYTF,TGTGCCAGCAGCTTCTCCCCAGGGCCGGGCTATGGCTACACCTTC
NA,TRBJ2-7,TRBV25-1,CASSDPLMRGNAYEQYF,TGTGCCAGCAGTGATCCCCTGATGAGGGGGAACGCCTACGAGCAGTACTTC
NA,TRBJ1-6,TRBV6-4,CASSDSGQGWDSPLHF,TGTGCCAGCAGTGACTCGGGGCAGGGGTGGGATTCACCCCTCCACTTT
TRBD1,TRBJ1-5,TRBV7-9,CASSPGQGADWPQHF,TGTGCCAGCAGCCCCGGACAGGGGGCTGACTGGCCCCAGCATTTT
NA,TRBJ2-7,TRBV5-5,CASSLAPGQYEQYF,TGTGCCAGCAGCTTAGCCCCCGGACAATACGAGCAGTACTTC
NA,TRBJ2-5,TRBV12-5,CASGSGTMETQYF,TGTGCTAGTGGTTCGGGGACAATGGAGACCCAGTACTTC
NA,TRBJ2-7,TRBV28,CASSFEGAHPYEQYF,TGTGCCAGCAGTTTTGAAGGGGCCCACCCCTACGAGCAGTACTTC
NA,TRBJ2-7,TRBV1,CTSSQDNSREQYF,TGCACCAGCAGCCAAGATAACAGCCGCGAGCAGTACTTC
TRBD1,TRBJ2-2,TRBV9,CASSVLTGSSGTGELFF,TGTGCCAGCAGCGTCCTGACAGGGTCTAGTGGAACCGGGGAGCTGTTTTTT
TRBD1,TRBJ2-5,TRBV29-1,CSATTGVETQYF,TGCAGCGCAACGACAGGGGTAGAGACCCAGTACTTC
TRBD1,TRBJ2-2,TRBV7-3,CASSSTGVNTGELFF,TGTGCCAGCAGCTCGACAGGGGTGAACACCGGGGAGCTGTTTTTT
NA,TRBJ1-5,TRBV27,CASSWAGPNQPQHF,TGTGCCAGCAGTTGGGCAGGCCCCAATCAGCCCCAGCATTTT
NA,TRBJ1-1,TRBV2,CASSREGSEAFF,TGTGCCAGCAGTCGGGAAGGCTCTGAAGCTTTCTTT
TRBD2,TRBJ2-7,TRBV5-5,CASSVRLAAYEQYF,TGTGCCAGCAGCGTAAGACTAGCGGCCTACGAGCAGTACTTC
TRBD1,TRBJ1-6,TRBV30,CAWSGDRNSPLHF,TGTGCCTGGAGTGGGGACAGGAATTCACCCCTCCACTTT
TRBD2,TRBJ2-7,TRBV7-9,CASSSRTSVSYEQYF,TGTGCCAGCAGCAGCCGGACTAGCGTGTCCTACGAGCAGTACTTC
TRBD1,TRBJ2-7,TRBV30,CAWERDRAPVF,TGTGCCTGGGAGAGGGACAGGGCCCCCGTTTTC
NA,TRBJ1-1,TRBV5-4,CASSLAGGQNTEAFF,TGTGCCAGCAGCTTGGCCGGAGGGCAGAACACTGAAGCTTTCTTT
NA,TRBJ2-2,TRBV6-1,CASSYSGGPGELFF,TGTGCCAGCAGTTATTCCGGGGGGCCCGGGGAGCTGTTTTTT
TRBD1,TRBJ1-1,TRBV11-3,CASSPGQGFTEAFF,TGTGCCAGCAGCCCCGGACAGGGGTTTACTGAAGCTTTCTTT
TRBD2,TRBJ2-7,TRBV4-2,CASSQDGLAGPYEQYF,TGTGCCAGCAGCCAAGATGGTCTAGCGGGACCCTACGAGCAGTACTTC
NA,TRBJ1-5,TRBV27,CASSFRAFNQPQHF,TGTGCCAGCAGTTTTAGAGCCTTCAATCAGCCCCAGCATTTT
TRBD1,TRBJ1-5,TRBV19,CASSIGQRGLLIQPQHF,TGTGCCAGTAGTATAGGTCAAAGGGGGCTTCTTATTCAGCCCCAGCATTTT
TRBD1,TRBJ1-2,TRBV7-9,CASSWATGAGGGYTF,TGTGCCAGCAGCTGGGCGACAGGGGCTGGGGGTGGCTACACCTTC
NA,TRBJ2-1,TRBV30,CAWRRGNTYNEQFF,TGTGCCTGGAGGCGGGGCAACACTTACAATGAGCAGTTCTTC
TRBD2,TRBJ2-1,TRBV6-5,CASTAGTSGIGEQFF,TGTGCCAGCACCGCCGGGACTAGCGGGATTGGTGAGCAGTTCTTC
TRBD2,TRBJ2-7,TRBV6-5,CASRLLAGESYEQYF,TGTGCCAGCAGACTCCTAGCGGGGGAATCCTACGAGCAGTACTTC